This passage covers 15 T cell receptor beta chains from one sample sequenced in a study of blood T cell repertoires in COVID-19. Repertoires were generated with immunoSEQ multiplex PCR, while TCRdb's copy carries only in-frame clones and drops some. The repertoire consists of roughly 88,000 clones, with around nine tenths occurring once and the leading ten covering 3% to 4.5%. Material: peripheral blood. The receptors originated from a woman between 50 and 59 years old in a cohort sampled during active COVID-19.

The chain carries TRBV18 and TRBJ2-3; 11 bases map to TRBD2. J lost 6 bases, V lost 0 bases, and 11 bases had no gene match. This CDR3 contains 18 residues. Germline V gene sequence: CDR1 KGHSH, CDR2 LQKENI. CDR3 coding DNA: TGTGCCAGCTCACCACCGAGTCTCGGACTAGCGGGTTCGGATACGCAGTATTTT. Protein product: CASSPPSLGLAGSDTQYF.

The chain combines TRBV11-2 with TRBJ2-7; the match to TRBD2 covers 8 bases. The CDR3 totals 19 residues. Germline-derived CDR1 and CDR2 are SGHAT and FQNNGV. The ends lost 1 base at V and 3 bases at J; junction bases unmatched: 17. The chain's CDR3 is CASSLGASGSHVFFYEQYF. The CDR3 bases are TGTGCCAGCAGCTTAGGTGCTAGCGGGTCCCATGTTTTTTTCTACGAGCAGTACTTC.

The chain employs TRBV5-1 and TRBJ2-5, with 7 bases lining up with TRBD2. Germline values: CDR1 SGHRS, CDR2 YFSETQ. The CDR3 extends over 14 amino acids. Trimming removed 4 bases from V and 4 bases from J; junction bases left unmatched: 7. The CDR3 DNA reads TGCGCCAGCAGCACAGGACTAGAAGGAGAGACCCAGTACTTC. Translation: CASSTGLEGETQYF.

This chain uses TRBV5-1 with TRBJ1-1; possible D gene TRBD1, 6 bases. The CDR3 runs 14 residues. Germline CDR1 and CDR2: SGHRS and YFSETQ. V was cut by 4 bases and J by 4 bases, with 14 bases left in between. The DNA of the CDR3 is TGCGCCAGCAGCGAACAGGGTTCAAGCACTGAAGCTTTCTTT. Its translation: CASSEQGSSTEAFF. The full variable domain, completed using reference TRBV5-1 and TRBJ1-1, is KAGVTQTPRYLIKTRGQQVTLSCSPISGHRSVSWYQQTPGQGLQFLFEYFSETQRNKGNFPGRFSGRQFSNSRSEMNVSTLELGDSALYLCASSEQGSSTEAFFGQGTRLTVV.

This chain connects TRBV4-1 to TRBJ1-1; a possible D gene is TRBD1 (6 bases). Trimming cost V 5 bases and J 6 bases, with 16 bases left between them. This CDR3 comprises 14 residues. Germline V gene sequence: CDR1 MGHRA, CDR2 YSYEKL. CDR3 bases: TGCGCCAGCAGCTACACTCCAGGGGTGTCTGAAGCTTTCTTT. Translated, it gives CASSYTPGVSEAFF.

This chain joins TRBV7-9 and TRBJ2-3; the D gene is possibly TRBD1 (6 bases). This CDR3 has 14 amino acids. V gave up 4 bases and J gave up 4 bases, with 12 bases separating them. Germline assignment: CDR1 SEHNR and CDR2 FQNEAQ (reference sequence). The CDR3 protein is CASSYLQGADTQYF. The CDR3 DNA reads as TGTGCCAGCAGCTATTTACAGGGAGCAGATACGCAGTATTTT. The full variable domain, its missing parts supplied by reference TRBV7-9 and TRBJ2-3, is DTGVSQNPRHKITKRGQNVTFRCDPISEHNRLYWYRQTLGQGPEFLTYFQNEAQLEKSRLLSDRFSAERPKGSFSTLEIQRTEQGDSAMYLCASSYLQGADTQYFGPGTRLTVL.

DNA of the CDR3: TGTGCCAGCAGACTACACAGGGAACCCAATCAGCCCCAGCATTTT. Protein sequence: CASRLHREPNQPQHF. The chain uses TRBV6-5 and TRBJ1-5, with D perhaps matching TRBD1 (6 bases). The CDR3 loop spans 15 amino acids. V lost 6 bases to trimming and J lost 3 bases, with 15 bases between them. Germline V lookup: CDR1 MNHEY, CDR2 SVGAGI.

The chain combines TRBV12-3 or TRBV12-4 with TRBJ2-5; perhaps TRBD1 as D (5 bases). Trimming took off 8 bases at V and 0 bases at J, with 10 bases between the two ends. This CDR3 is 13 amino acids long. CDR3 sequence: CASVTGHQETQYF. CDR3 nucleotides: TGTGCCAGCGTAACAGGACACCAAGAGACCCAGTACTTC.

This clone appeared once. This rearrangement joins TRBV3-1 (or the pseudogene TRBV3-2) to TRBJ1-2; 8 bases agree with TRBD1. CDR3 size: 16 residues. The junction had 7 bases not matched to a gene; V was cut back by 1 base and J by 3 bases. Germline CDR1 is LGHDT and CDR2 is YNNKEL (reference sequence). The CDR3 DNA sequence: TGTGCCAGCAGCCAAGGGACAGGGCGGTTGGACTATGGCTACACCTTC. Its protein product is CASSQGTGRLDYGYTF.

The chain uses TRBV7-3 and TRBJ2-2, with a possible D match to TRBD1 (5 bases). This CDR3 is 15 amino acids long. Germline CDR1 reads SGHTA; CDR2 reads FQGTGA. V was shortened by 5 bases and J by 6 bases, with 16 bases between the two germline ends. CDR3 nucleotide sequence: TGTGCCAGCAGCCTAAATAGGGGCGCGGCCGGGGAGCTGTTTTTT. This encodes CASSLNRGAAGELFF.

The chain carries TRBV27 and TRBJ1-6, with D possibly being TRBD1 (5 bases). Trimming left V 3 bases short and J 10 bases short, with 22 bases between. Germline CDR1 reads MNHEY; CDR2 reads SMNVEV (reference sequence). The CDR3 totals 17 residues. The CDR3 spells CASSFLPLGGYGSPLHF. The CDR3 DNA reads TGTGCCAGCAGTTTCCTCCCCCTGGGGGGGTATGGATCACCCCTCCACTTT.

This sequence joins TRBV3-1 (or the pseudogene TRBV3-2) and TRBJ2-3, with 10 positions matching TRBD1. Germline-derived CDR1 and CDR2 are LGHDT and YNNKEL (reference sequence). Trimming removed 4 bases from V and 1 base from J; junction bases left unmatched: 17. The CDR3 is 20 residues long. CDR3 bases: TGTGCCAGCAGCCTCCACGGGGGACAGGGGATGTTAGCGGGCACAGATACGCAGTATTTT. Encoded protein: CASSLHGGQGMLAGTDTQYF.

The genes are TRBV7-9 and TRBJ2-1; the match to TRBD1 covers 7 bases. CDR3 length: 16 amino acids. Germline CDR1 SEHNR, CDR2 FQNEAQ (reference sequence). Trimming at V came to 2 bases and at J to 3 bases, leaving 7 bases not matched to a gene. The chain's CDR3 is CASSLFRGQNYNEQFF. The CDR3 region has the DNA TGTGCCAGCAGCTTATTCCGGGGACAGAACTACAATGAGCAGTTCTTC.

The chain combines TRBV10-1 with TRBJ1-1; possible D gene TRBD1, 5 bases. V lost 5 bases and J 4 bases, leaving 14 bases between the germline ends. Germline CDR1 is WNHNN and CDR2 is SYGVQD (reference sequence). CDR3 length equals 14 residues. The chain's CDR3 is CASSKRRGLTEAFF. The CDR3 region has the DNA TGCGCCAGCAGTAAACGAAGGGGCCTCACTGAAGCTTTCTTT.

The chain has TRBV12-3 or TRBV12-4 and TRBJ2-7, with a tentative D call TRBD1 (5 bases). There are 13 residues in the CDR3. V was trimmed by 6 bases and J by 1 base, leaving 10 bases between them. CDR3 bases: TGTGCCAGCAGCCCTTACAGGTCCTACGAGCAGTACTTC. Protein product: CASSPYRSYEQYF.